These T cell receptor beta chains were read from a single sample in a study of beta chain features in type 1 diabetes. Method: immunoSEQ multiplex PCR; TCRdb's copy keeps in-frame clones and lacks some. The top ten hold approximately 0.053% of the sample, which has hundreds of thousands of clones, about 71% seen once. Input material: naive CD4+ T cells from blood. The receptor source for this set is a man aged 25-45 years in good health. The CDR3 runs from the conserved cysteine through the conserved F or W. A D gene is named only where the DNA matches it firmly.

V gene: TRBV25-1; J gene: TRBJ2-5; D gene: TRBD1; CDR3 protein: CASSDPTGGQETQYF; CDR3 DNA: TGTGCCAGCAGTGACCCGACAGGGGGGCAAGAGACCCAGTACTTC
V gene: TRBV18; J gene: TRBJ2-2; D gene: -; CDR3 protein: CASSPLTGYTGELFF; CDR3 DNA: TGTGCCAGCTCACCCCTGACAGGATACACCGGGGAGCTGTTTTTT
V gene: TRBV30; J gene: TRBJ2-3; D gene: -; CDR3 protein: CAWRIAGTDTQYF; CDR3 DNA: TGTGCCTGGCGGATAGCGGGCACAGATACGCAGTATTTT
V gene: TRBV28; J gene: TRBJ2-1; D gene: TRBD1; CDR3 protein: CASTSGQGAPDEQFF; CDR3 DNA: TGTGCCAGCACCTCGGGACAGGGGGCGCCCGATGAGCAGTTCTTC
V gene: TRBV9; J gene: TRBJ2-1; D gene: -; CDR3 protein: CASSVTGDGGIWGYNEQFF; CDR3 DNA: TGTGCCAGCAGCGTAACGGGCGATGGCGGGATCTGGGGCTACAATGAGCAGTTCTTC
V gene: TRBV9; J gene: TRBJ2-2; D gene: TRBD2; CDR3 protein: CASSVVAGAATGELFF; CDR3 DNA: TGTGCCAGCAGCGTAGTAGCGGGAGCGGCCACCGGGGAGCTGTTTTTT
V gene: TRBV6-4; J gene: TRBJ2-3; D gene: TRBD1; CDR3 protein: CASSPDRATDTQYF; CDR3 DNA: TGTGCCAGCAGCCCCGACAGGGCCACAGATACGCAGTATTTT
V gene: TRBV20-1; J gene: TRBJ2-5; D gene: -; CDR3 protein: CSARAKTQYF; CDR3 DNA: TGCAGTGCTAGAGCGAAGACCCAGTACTTC
V gene: TRBV10-3; J gene: TRBJ1-1; D gene: -; CDR3 protein: CAIKEDTEAFF; CDR3 DNA: TGTGCCATCAAGGAGGACACTGAAGCTTTCTTT
V gene: TRBV15; J gene: TRBJ2-1; D gene: -; CDR3 protein: CATSREFRGSRGEQFF; CDR3 DNA: TGTGCCACCAGCAGAGAATTCAGGGGCTCAAGGGGTGAGCAGTTCTTC
V gene: TRBV29-1; J gene: TRBJ1-2; D gene: -; CDR3 protein: CSVEVGYNYGYTF; CDR3 DNA: TGCAGCGTTGAGGTAGGGTACAACTATGGCTACACCTTC